The entry below gives a single TCR beta chain sequence along with its context. Antigen unknown. These data are taken from a study of post-analysis software for immune sequencing data. TCR beta libraries were prepared from cDNA with unique molecular identifiers. Roughly 500,000 cDNA molecules were obtained per 1 to 10 million input T cells. TCRdb passed the PCR reads through MiXCR, listing each CDR3 protein once. The sample includes about 400,000 distinct CDR3 sequences, approximately 33% of them seen just once. The CDR3 loop spans 11 amino acids. Germline V gene lookup returns CDR1 ENHRY and CDR2 SYGVKD. V was shortened by 11 bases and J by 2 bases, with 9 bases between the two germline ends. Study results and caveats: Elevated frequency relative to controls characterized several TRBV segments in patients, TRBV5-6, TRBV5-1 and TRBV20-1 among them. F-measure co-clustering was strong for batch-matched samples.

The TCR comes from a girl aged 10 to 17 with multiple sclerosis. Input material: blood. V usage is TRBV10-3 and J usage is TRBJ2-5; either TRBD1 or TRBD2 may supply D (5 bases each). Written as DNA, the CDR3 is TGTGCCTCGGGGCCACAAGAGACCCAGTACTTC. This translates into CASGPQETQYF.